Listed below are T cell receptor beta chains from one sample, sequenced in a study of T-cell memory formation after mild COVID-19. TCRdb passed the 5' RACE reads through MiXCR, listing each CDR3 protein once. The sample includes 140,000 to 150,000 distinct CDR3 sequences, under 30% of them seen just once. The sample consisted of PBMCs or a T cell subset sorted from them (not recorded which). These receptors all come from an adult woman who had mild COVID-19 (a few samples of this study predate the infection). Cell type and time point are not known. The CDR3 runs from the conserved cysteine through the conserved F or W. The order of the fields is D gene, clone size, J gene, V gene, CDR3 DNA, CDR3 protein. The D gene is left open where the match is weak. Clone size is given for some rows only: seen once, a few or many times, or a class if the clone is expanded.

TRBD1	few	TRBJ2-1	TRBV12-3/TRBV12-4	TGTGCCAGCAGTTTAGTTGCGGACAGGACTCCCAATGAGCAGTTCTTC	CASSLVADRTPNEQFF
TRBD1	-	TRBJ1-2	TRBV7-9	TGTGCCAGCAGCTCGACAGGGTACGACTATGGCTACACCTTC	CASSSTGYDYGYTF
TRBD1	-	TRBJ1-6	TRBV7-6	TGTGCCAGCAGCTCTATAGGGGGCAGGGGGCAAGCTTCACCCCTCCACTTT	CASSSIGGRGQASPLHF
TRBD1	-	TRBJ1-4	TRBV5-6	TGTGCCAGCAGCTTGGCAGGGGGGGATGACGAAAAACTGTTTTTT	CASSLAGGDDEKLFF
-	once	TRBJ2-1	TRBV5-1	TGCGCCAGCAGCTTGGTCGGGGGAGTCGAGCAGTTCTTC	CASSLVGGVEQFF
TRBD1	-	TRBJ2-3	TRBV6-2/TRBV6-3	TGTGCCAGCAGTTATGAAGCTCCATGGGGACAGGGGGCAGATACGCAGTATTTT	CASSYEAPWGQGADTQYF
-	-	TRBJ1-3	TRBV12-3/TRBV12-4	TGTGCCAGCACCTCCGGGACAACCGGTAACACCATATATTTT	CASTSGTTGNTIYF
-	few	TRBJ2-7	TRBV4-1	TGCGCCAGCAGCCAAGGGTCAGGGGAGTACGAGCAGTACTTC	CASSQGSGEYEQYF
TRBD1	few	TRBJ2-1	TRBV4-1	TGCGCCAGCAGCCAGACAGGGAGCTCCTACAATGAGCAGTTCTTC	CASSQTGSSYNEQFF
-	few	TRBJ2-3	TRBV7-9	TGTGCCAGCAGCCCGTTGCAGGATACGCAGTATTTT	CASSPLQDTQYF
-	-	TRBJ1-1	TRBV7-9	TGTGCCAGCAGCGGGGAGGGACGGACTGAAGCTTTCTTT	CASSGEGRTEAFF
TRBD2	-	TRBJ2-1	TRBV5-4	TGTGCCAGCAGCTTGGGACTAGCGGGGGCTGGTGAGCAGTTCTTC	CASSLGLAGAGEQFF
TRBD2	few	TRBJ2-5	TRBV15	TGTGCCACCGGACTAGCGGGGGCCCAAGAGACCCAGTACTTC	CATGLAGAQETQYF
-	-	TRBJ2-7	TRBV9	TGTGCCAGCAGCACTGAGACCTACGAGCAGTACTTC	CASSTETYEQYF
-	-	TRBJ2-5	TRBV2	TGTGCCAGCACCGAAAGCCCTAGCGCTCAAGAGACCCAGTACTTC	CASTESPSAQETQYF
-	-	TRBJ1-1	TRBV19	TGTGCCAGTAGCTCCAGGGTAATCGGGGTATCAGACACTGAAGCTTTCTTT	CASSSRVIGVSDTEAFF
-	-	TRBJ2-2	TRBV7-9	TGTGCCAGCAGGTTAAGCTTCTCAGGGGAGAACACCGGGGAGCTGTTTTTT	CASRLSFSGENTGELFF
-	-	TRBJ1-1	TRBV4-1	TGCGCCAGCAGCCAAGATATAGGACCGCTGAACACTGAAGCTTTCTTT	CASSQDIGPLNTEAFF
TRBD1	-	TRBJ1-1	TRBV9	TGTGCCAGCAGCGAGTGGACAGGGAGCGCTGAAGCTTTCTTT	CASSEWTGSAEAFF
-	once	TRBJ2-1	TRBV4-1	TGCGCCAGCAGCCAGATGGGGACCGGCATAGGCAATGAGCAGTTCTTC	CASSQMGTGIGNEQFF
-	few	TRBJ2-5	TRBV12-3/TRBV12-4	TGTGCCAGCAGTTTAGCTGGGGGGCGACTTCAAGAGACCCAGTACTTC	CASSLAGGRLQETQYF
-	few	TRBJ1-2	TRBV6-5	TGTGCCAGCAGTTATGGACAGATCTATGGCTACACCTTC	CASSYGQIYGYTF
-	once	TRBJ1-1	TRBV10-3	TGTGCCATAAGTTGGACACCGGCAGCTAACACTGAAGCTTTCTTT	CAISWTPAANTEAFF
TRBD1	many	TRBJ1-1	TRBV10-2	TGCGCCACCCAGGGGGCTCCTGAAGCTTTCTTT	CATQGAPEAFF
-	-	TRBJ1-2	TRBV7-2	TGTGCCAGCAGCTTAGTCGAGTGGGATGGCTACACCTTC	CASSLVEWDGYTF
TRBD2	-	TRBJ2-3	TRBV20-1	TGCAGTGCTTCTGAGGGCGGGAGGAGGACAGATACGCAGTATTTT	CSASEGGRRTDTQYF
-	-	TRBJ2-2	TRBV9	TGTGCCAGCAGCGCCGATACCGGGGAGCTGTTTTTT	CASSADTGELFF
-	-	TRBJ2-3	TRBV15	TGTGCCACCAGCACCAGGGGTAGCACAGATACGCAGTATTTT	CATSTRGSTDTQYF
TRBD1	-	TRBJ1-6	TRBV7-9	TGTGCCAGCAGCTTAGTTCAGGGGGTTAATTCACCCCTCCACTTT	CASSLVQGVNSPLHF
TRBD1	-	TRBJ1-5	TRBV4-1	TGCGCCAGCAGCCAAGAAGACAGACAGGGTGAACAGCCCCAGCATTTT	CASSQEDRQGEQPQHF
TRBD1	-	TRBJ1-1	TRBV4-1	TGCGCCAGCAGCCAGGAGACAGGGGGCGTAACTGAAGCTTTCTTT	CASSQETGGVTEAFF
TRBD2	few	TRBJ2-1	TRBV12-3/TRBV12-4	TGTGCCAGCAGTGGACCGGGACTAGCGGCCGGCATATACAATGAGCAGTTCTTC	CASSGPGLAAGIYNEQFF
-	many	TRBJ1-5	TRBV6-1	TGTGCCAGCAGTGAAGGACAGGAAGGTCAGCCCCAGCATTTT	CASSEGQEGQPQHF
TRBD1	few	TRBJ2-7	TRBV7-6	TGTGCCAGCAGCTCACCGGGACAGCCCTACGAGCAGTACTTC	CASSSPGQPYEQYF
TRBD2	few	TRBJ2-1	TRBV7-6	TGTGCCAGCAGCTCGAGGACTAGCGGGGGGGCCTGGGATGAGCAGTTCTTC	CASSSRTSGGAWDEQFF
TRBD2	-	TRBJ2-3	TRBV28	TGTGCCAGCAGTTTGATAGCGGGGGGTAGCACAGATACGCAGTATTTT	CASSLIAGGSTDTQYF
-	-	TRBJ2-3	TRBV9	TGTGCCAGCAGCGTAGATGATAGCGGCACAGATACGCAGTATTTT	CASSVDDSGTDTQYF
-	-	TRBJ2-5	TRBV12-3/TRBV12-4	TGTGCCAGCAGTTTCTTGGAGACCCAGTACTTC	CASSFLETQYF
TRBD1	-	TRBJ1-1	TRBV13	TGTGCCAGCAGCTTTGGGACAGGGGTCGTGAACACTGAAGCTTTCTTT	CASSFGTGVVNTEAFF